A single sample is the source of the 13 T cell receptor beta chains below, sequenced in a study of shared clonotypes between healthy human individuals. TCRdb's copy holds only in-frame clones and misses some; the assay was immunoSEQ multiplex PCR. The sample shows 2 million to 2.5 million clones, roughly 95% of them seen only once. Sequences were obtained from naive CD4+ T cells sorted from blood. The subset denotes: CD45RA+ positively selected. These TCRs come from a young man in good health.

The J gene is TRBJ2-7, the V gene TRBV5-1; TRBD1 agrees at 7 bases. CDR3 length equals 15 residues. Unmatched junction bases numbered 8, after V lost 1 base and J lost 4 bases. Germline lookup yields CDR1 SGHRS and CDR2 YFSETQ. The CDR3 DNA sequence: TGCGCCAGCAGCTTGAGACAGGGAACAGGATACGAGCAGTACTTC. Translation gives CASSLRQGTGYEQYF.

This chain links TRBV27 with TRBJ2-7; maybe TRBD1 (6 bases). Trimming stripped 3 bases from V and 4 bases from J, with 16 bases between. Per the germline V gene, CDR1 is MNHEY and CDR2 is SMNVEV (reference sequence). The CDR3 is 15 amino acids. The CDR3 DNA reads as TGTGCCAGCAGTTTCAGGTCAAGGGGGTTATACGAGCAGTACTTC. It encodes CASSFRSRGLYEQYF.

The chain is built from TRBV9 and TRBJ2-2; either TRBD1 or TRBD2 may supply D (5 bases each). This CDR3 contains 15 residues. Looked up from germline, CDR1 is SGDLS and CDR2 is YYNGEE. Trimming shortened V by 0 bases and J by 4 bases, and 10 bases separated the two germline ends. The CDR3 nucleotides read TGTGCCAGCAGCGTAGCAGGGAGTAGCACCGGGGAGCTGTTTTTT. This encodes CASSVAGSSTGELFF.

The chain is built from TRBV15 and TRBJ1-1; tentatively, D is TRBD1 (5 bases). Germline CDR1 is LNHNV and CDR2 is YYDKDF (reference sequence). Trimming took 3 bases from V and 11 from J, leaving 19 bases between them. This CDR3 region has 14 residues. The CDR3 DNA follows: TGTGCCACCAGCAGTGGGGACCCCGCACTCGGCGCTTTCTTT. Translation: CATSSGDPALGAFF.

The V and J genes are TRBV18 and TRBJ1-1, with D hard to call. The germline gives CDR1 KGHSH, CDR2 LQKENI. V lost 4 bases, J lost 6 bases, and 6 bases lay in between. This CDR3 region has 11 residues. In DNA, the CDR3 is TGTGCCAGCTCACTAGCTTCTGAAGCTTTCTTT. This codes for CASSLASEAFF. Supplemented by reference TRBV18 and TRBJ1-1, the full variable domain reads NAGVMQNPRHLVRRRGQEARLRCSPMKGHSHVYWYRQLPEEGLKFMVYLQKENIIDESGMPKERFSAEFPKEGPSILRIQQVVRGDSAAYFCASSLASEAFFGQGTRLTVV.

This clone turned up a few times. The gene calls are TRBV5-4 and TRBJ1-2; no clear D. Between the trimmed V and J ends, which lost 0 bases and 4 bases, there was a span of 10 bases. Germline values: CDR1 SGHNT, CDR2 YYREEE (reference sequence). This CDR3 region has 14 residues. The CDR3 here is CASSLAPEPYGYTF. For the CDR3, the DNA is TGTGCCAGCAGCTTGGCCCCTGAACCCTATGGCTACACCTTC.

The chain couples TRBV2 to TRBJ1-1, with D unclear. V lost 0 bases and J lost 2, with 10 bases in between. The CDR3 sequence is 15 residues long. Germline assignment: CDR1 SNHLY and CDR2 FYNNEI. This CDR3 reads CASSEARNFNTEAFF. The CDR3 DNA follows: TGTGCCAGCAGTGAAGCTAGGAATTTTAACACTGAAGCTTTCTTT.

The rearrangement links TRBV4-3 to TRBJ2-3; TRBD1 is a possible D gene (5 bases). Germline CDR1 is LGHNA and CDR2 is YSLEER. CDR3 length: 13 residues. Trimming stripped 8 bases from V and 0 bases from J, with 9 bases between. The CDR3 DNA reads TGCGCCAGCGCCCCAGGGAGCACAGATACGCAGTATTTT. This codes for CASAPGSTDTQYF.

V usage is TRBV5-1 and J usage is TRBJ2-2; tentatively, D is TRBD1 (6 bases). Trimming left V 4 bases short and J 5 bases short, with 12 bases between. The CDR3 totals 14 residues. Germline values: CDR1 SGHRS, CDR2 YFSETQ. The CDR3 coding sequence is TGCGCCAGCAGCAACACTAGGGGGACCGGGGAGCTGTTTTTT. This encodes CASSNTRGTGELFF.

The chain couples TRBV19 to TRBJ2-7; D is ambiguous. Deletions cut 0 bases from V and 2 bases from J, with 11 bases between. Germline CDR1 and CDR2: LNHDA and SQIVND (reference sequence). This CDR3 contains 15 residues. The CDR3 nucleotides are TGTGCCAGTAGTATAGATTATCCAGGAACCTACGAGCAGTACTTC. Translating gives CASSIDYPGTYEQYF.

The chain couples TRBV28 to TRBJ1-2; a possible D gene is TRBD1 (5 bases). This CDR3 contains 13 residues. The germline V gene encodes CDR1 MDHEN and CDR2 SYDVKM. With 10 bases removed from V and 6 bases from J, the gap between germline ends came to 18 bases. DNA of the CDR3: TGTGCCATCACACAGGTGCTTGGGGATGGCTACACCTTC. Translation gives CAITQVLGDGYTF.

The chain carries TRBV28 and TRBJ1-2, with unresolved D. The germline V gene encodes CDR1 MDHEN and CDR2 SYDVKM. V lost 7 bases, J lost 2 bases, and 8 bases lay in between. CDR3 length equals 12 residues. The CDR3 spells CASTGENYGYTF. The CDR3 region has the DNA TGTGCCAGCACAGGAGAGAACTATGGCTACACCTTC.

The J gene is TRBJ1-4, the V gene TRBV7-2, with 9 bases lining up with TRBD1. The CDR3 extends over 15 amino acids. The V and J ends lost 1 base and 5 bases, in that order; junction bases with no gene match: 2. Germline CDR1 SGHTA, CDR2 FQGNSA. The CDR3 DNA reads as TGTGCCAGCAGCTTAGGACAGGGGGGAAATGAAAAACTGTTTTTT. Translating gives CASSLGQGGNEKLFF.